This T cell receptor (beta chain) was sequenced during a study of shared clonotypes between healthy human individuals. General observations from the study: Relative to their counterparts shared across all four donors, non-shared clonotypes exhibited diminished generation probabilities. Of the naive CD4 clonotypes, around 4.8% were shared across a handful of donors.

As regards this clone: Its antigen remains unknown.

Negatively enriched CD4+ T cells were divided by CD45RA into naive and memory. Produced via immunoSEQ multiplex PCR; TCRdb's table is partial and in-frame only. The sample lists millions of clones, around nine tenths occurring once. Germline V gene lookup returns CDR1 SGHAT and CDR2 FQNNGV. V lost 6 bases, J lost 7 bases, and 7 bases stayed unmatched. CDR3 length equals 13 residues. Material for sequencing was naive CD4+ T cells sorted from blood. Stated subset: CD45RA+ positively selected. The TCR sequence derives from a man younger than 30 in good health. This chain uses TRBV11-2 with TRBJ1-2; 8 bases are a match to TRBD1. The CDR3 nucleotides are TGTGCCAGCAGTCAAGGACAGGGCCGTGGCTACACCTTC. Its protein is CASSQGQGRGYTF.